This TCR beta chain originates from a study of blood T cells in healthy people across ages. It was with a sample-barcoded 5' primer and a J-beta primer mix that a second PCR of roughly 7 to 12 cycles was run. Each CDR3 protein is one row after TCRdb ran MiXCR on the 5' RACE reads. The sample includes roughly 1,500,000 distinct CDR3 sequences, 35% to 45% of them seen just once. The source material was blood. This TCR was recovered from a woman aged 18-30 years in good health.

CDR3 region: CATGQGSNNEQFF. The DNA for the CDR3 is TGTGCCACCGGGCAGGGGTCGAACAATGAGCAGTTCTTC. The chain links TRBV24-1 to TRBJ2-1; D is possibly TRBD1 (6 bases). CDR3 size: 13 residues. CDR1 and CDR2 from the germline V gene are KGHDR and SFDVKD. Trimming removed 9 bases from V and 5 bases from J, with 13 bases in between.